One sample yielded the 18 T cell receptor beta chains listed below, sequenced in a study of T cells after yellow fever vaccination. TCRdb called the 5' RACE reads again in MiXCR, with one record for every CDR3 protein. The sample consists of roughly 170,000 distinct CDR3 sequences, 5.5% to 7.5% of them appearing once. The material was CD4+ T cells sorted from PBMCs, obtained on the day of the first yellow fever vaccination. Receptors originate from a man aged 18 to 35 who received the YFV17D yellow fever vaccine.

The genes are TRBV9 and TRBJ1-6; D not resolved. V lost 4 bases, J lost 3 bases, and 11 bases lay in between. Germline V gene data show CDR1 as SGDLS and CDR2 as YYNGEE. CDR3 length equals 15 residues. CDR3 sequence: CASSFKRSYNSPLHF. The DNA for the CDR3 is TGTGCCAGCAGCTTCAAGAGGAGCTATAATTCACCCCTCCACTTT.

The table lists this clonotype with many counts. The chain links TRBV4-3 to TRBJ2-2; no firm D call. This CDR3 has 15 residues. From germline, CDR1 is LGHNA and CDR2 YSLEER. Trimming pared 1 base from V and 0 bases from J, leaving 6 bases between. Here the CDR3 reads CASSQVATNTGELFF. In DNA form, the CDR3 reads TGCGCCAGCAGCCAAGTGGCGACGAACACCGGGGAGCTGTTTTTT.

This clonotype was seen many times. J is TRBJ1-4 and V is TRBV20-1, with a weak D call TRBD1 (5 bases). Trimming shortened V by 2 bases and J by 0 bases, and 13 bases separated the two germline ends. The CDR3 length is 16 residues. Germline V gene lookup returns CDR1 DFQATT and CDR2 SNEGSKA (reference sequence). The CDR3 region is CSARLTDFATNEKLFF. DNA of the CDR3: TGCAGTGCTAGACTGACAGATTTTGCAACTAATGAAAAACTGTTTTTT.

The V and J genes are TRBV5-5 and TRBJ2-1, with D perhaps matching TRBD2 (5 bases). Germline V gives CDR1 SGHKS, CDR2 YYEKEE (reference sequence). The CDR3 is 13 residues long. Trimming stripped 2 bases from V and 9 bases from J, with 12 bases between. CDR3 DNA: TGTGCCAGCAGCTTCTTGGGCGGAGGTGAGCAGTTCTTC. Translation gives CASSFLGGGEQFF.

The rearrangement links TRBV20-1 to TRBJ2-2; D remains unclear. The germline gives CDR1 DFQATT, CDR2 SNEGSKA (reference sequence). The V and J ends lost 3 bases and 4 bases respectively, with 12 bases between them. The CDR3 runs to 14 residues. CDR3 bases: TGCAGTGCTAGGGTCCCCGGGTCCACCGGGGAGCTGTTTTTT. Translation: CSARVPGSTGELFF.

The V gene is TRBV20-1, the J gene TRBJ2-5; D is unclear. Per the germline V gene, CDR1 is DFQATT and CDR2 is SNEGSKA (reference sequence). Trimming removed 3 bases from V and 5 bases from J, with 7 bases in between. This CDR3 spans 11 amino acids. Here the CDR3 DNA reads TGCAGTGCTAGTTTGGGGGAGACCCAGTACTTC. As protein: CSASLGETQYF.

This clonotype has a handful of counts. The chain couples TRBV5-1 to TRBJ1-1, with TRBD1 matching 7 bases. The CDR3 loop spans 13 amino acids. Germline V CDR1 and CDR2: SGHRS, YFSETQ. The CDR3 nucleotides read TGCGCGACGAGGGGGCTAGAGTACACTGAAGCTTTCTTT. Translating gives CATRGLEYTEAFF.

CDR3 sequence reads: CATSDSTAETQYF. The CDR3 DNA reads as TGTGCCACCAGTGACTCGACCGCGGAGACCCAGTACTTC. The J gene is TRBJ2-5, the V gene TRBV24-1; D unclear. CDR1 KGHDR and CDR2 SFDVKD come from the germline V gene. The CDR3 consists of 13 residues. Between the trimmed V and J ends, which lost 4 bases and 5 bases, there was a span of 10 bases.

The rearrangement links TRBV6-5 to TRBJ2-6, with a weak D call TRBD2 (5 bases). In germline, CDR1 is MNHEY, CDR2 SVGAGI. This CDR3 spans 19 amino acids. V shed 2 bases and J shed 0 bases, with 17 bases lying between them. Here the CDR3 DNA reads TGTGCCAGCAGTTACCCTCCAGTGAAAGGAGGCTCTGGGGCCAACGTCCTGACTTTC. Encoded protein: CASSYPPVKGGSGANVLTF.

This clonotype was seen many times. The chain carries TRBV10-3 and TRBJ2-4; D possibly corresponds to TRBD1 (5 bases). Germline V CDR1 and CDR2: ENHRY, SYGVKD. The CDR3 consists of 16 residues. Trimming pared 3 bases from V and 3 bases from J, leaving 15 bases between. The CDR3 DNA is TGTGCCATCAGTGAAGGTTCAGGGATGGGCAAAAACATTCAGTACTTC. It is translated as CAISEGSGMGKNIQYF.

This chain links TRBV5-1 with TRBJ2-2, with 16 nucleotides matching TRBD2. CDR1 SGHRS and CDR2 YFSETQ come from the germline V gene. The J segment lost 3 bases and the V segment lost 0 bases, leaving 5 bases of the junction unmatched. This CDR3 region has 19 residues. CDR3 region: CASSLAPGLAGGHTGELFF. The DNA of the CDR3 is TGCGCCAGCAGCTTGGCCCCGGGACTAGCGGGGGGGCACACCGGGGAGCTGTTTTTT.

This clonotype was counted ten times or more. The rearrangement uses TRBV11-2 and TRBJ1-2, with 7 bases identical to TRBD1. CDR3 length: 15 amino acids. Germline V gene lookup returns CDR1 SGHAT and CDR2 FQNNGV. Trimming cost V 0 bases and J 4 bases; bases outside gene matches: 5. Written as DNA, the CDR3 is TGTGCCAGCAGCTTAGATAGTACAGGGGTCTATGGCTACACCTTC. It encodes CASSLDSTGVYGYTF.

In this sample, this clonotype turned up many times. V and J are TRBV20-1 and TRBJ1-1; TRBD1 aligns across 7 bases. CDR1 is DFQATT and CDR2 is SNEGSKA in the germline V gene (reference sequence). V lost 0 bases and J lost 4; bases outside the gene matches: 8. The CDR3 has 15 residues. As DNA, the CDR3 is TGCAGTGCTAGAGAGGGGGACAGCTGGGGCACTGAAGCTTTCTTT. Its protein product is CSAREGDSWGTEAFF.

A note on this clonotype: At one boundary the junction diverges from the germline segment, which might be a read error. The chain employs TRBV7-7 and TRBJ2-1; 10 bases are a match to TRBD1. Germline CDR1 reads SSHAT; CDR2 reads FNYEAQ (reference sequence). CDR3 length equals 16 residues. The CDR3 region has the DNA TGTGCTAGCAGCTTAGCTCGGGACAGGGGCTACAATGAGCAGTTCTTC. Translation gives CASSLARDRGYNEQFF.

CDR3 sequence reads: CASTSGGAADTQYF. The CDR3 DNA reads as TGTGCCAGCACTAGCGGGGGGGCTGCAGATACGCAGTATTTT. The chain joins TRBV7-2 to TRBJ2-3; 12 nucleotides match TRBD2. Germline trimming cut 7 bases from V and 4 bases from J; bases unmatched to any gene: 3. This CDR3 contains 14 residues. The germline CDR1 and CDR2 sequences are SGHTA and FQGNSA. Full variable domain (outside the CDR3, taken from reference TRBV7-2 and TRBJ2-3): GAGVSQSPSNKVTEKGKDVELRCDPISGHTALYWYRQSLGQGLEFLIYFQGNSAPDKSGLPSDRFSAERTGGSVSTLTIQRTQQEDSAVYLCASTSGGAADTQYFGPGTRLTVL.

This clonotype was recorded at least ten times. This chain joins TRBV4-1 and TRBJ1-3; D remains ambiguous. Germline V gene lookup returns CDR1 MGHRA and CDR2 YSYEKL. The CDR3 is 13 residues long. V was cut by 4 bases and J by 3 bases, with 7 bases left in between. For the CDR3, the DNA is TGCGCCAGCAGCCGAGGTGATGGAAACACCATATATTTT. Protein product: CASSRGDGNTIYF.

The chain uses TRBV19 and TRBJ2-5; tentatively, D is TRBD1 (6 bases). From germline, CDR1 is LNHDA and CDR2 SQIVND (reference sequence). CDR3 length: 14 residues. The germline V and J ends were trimmed by 5 bases and 2 bases, with 12 bases remaining between them. CDR3 amino acids: CASSPAQGQETQYF. The CDR3 DNA sequence: TGTGCCAGTAGTCCAGCACAGGGTCAAGAGACCCAGTACTTC.

In its sample, this clonotype was seen many times. The chain has TRBV28 and TRBJ2-7; TRBD1 matches 8 bases. The CDR3 has 16 residues. In germline, CDR1 is MDHEN, CDR2 SYDVKM. V lost 4 bases and J lost 3; bases outside the gene matches: 11. The CDR3 bases are TGTGCCAGCAGTTCCGACTCGGACAGGGCAGGCTACGAGCAGTACGTC. It translates to CASSSDSDRAGYEQYV.